This T cell receptor (beta chain) was found in a study of T-cell reconstitution after alpha-beta-depleted transplantation in children. Library preparation (for TCRbeta) was performed with unique molecular identifiers. TCRdb analysed the PCR reads with MiXCR anew, one entry per CDR3 protein. The repertoire consists of 200,000 to 250,000 distinct CDR3 sequences, with 7.5% to 9.5% occurring once and the leading ten covering roughly 5.8%. The germline gives CDR1 LNHDA, CDR2 SQIVND (reference sequence). CDR3 length equals 14 residues. V lost 3 bases to trimming and J lost 4 bases, with 12 bases between them.

This sample comprised PBMCs, mostly from graft donor cells, obtained 180 days after TCRalphabeta/CD19-depleted stem cell transplant. This receptor was obtained from a male patient younger than 18 who had a stem cell transplant for acute lymphoblastic leukemia, so the T cells may come from the graft donor. V is TRBV19 and J is TRBJ1-2, with a possible D match to TRBD1 (5 bases). Here the CDR3 reads CASSMDIPFYGYTF. DNA of the CDR3: TGTGCCAGTAGTATGGACATACCTTTCTATGGCTACACCTTC.